The 4 T cell receptor beta chains given below trace back to one sample, sequenced in a study of T cells after yellow fever vaccination. TCRdb independently ran MiXCR on the 5' RACE reads; one entry per CDR3 protein. The sample yields 500,000 to 700,000 distinct CDR3 sequences, under 25% seen once. The sequencing here drew on PBMCs, taken 15 days after the yellow fever booster vaccination. These receptors were taken from a young man who received the YFV17D yellow fever vaccine.

In its sample, this clonotype was seen a few times. The chain couples TRBV20-1 to TRBJ2-3; D is possibly TRBD1 (5 bases). Per germline, CDR1 DFQATT and CDR2 SNEGSKA (reference sequence). The V end was cut by 5 bases, the J end by 5 bases, with 17 bases between. The CDR3 runs 14 residues. In nucleotides, the CDR3 is TGCAGTGCTGCACGCCGCAGGGCAATAGATACGCAGTATTTT. Amino acids: CSAARRRAIDTQYF.

This clonotype appeared a few times. V usage is TRBV28 and J usage is TRBJ2-7; 12 bases are shared with TRBD2. After removal of 2 bases from V and 4 bases from J, the junction contained 9 bases not matched to a gene. Per the germline V gene, CDR1 is MDHEN and CDR2 is SYDVKM. This CDR3 has 17 residues. The chain's CDR3 is CASSLDPSGRARYEQYF. In nucleotides, the CDR3 is TGTGCCAGCAGTTTAGACCCTAGCGGGAGGGCCCGTTACGAGCAGTACTTC. Full variable domain (remainder filled in from reference TRBV28 and TRBJ2-7): DVKVTQSSRYLVKRTGEKVFLECVQDMDHENMFWYRQDPGLGLRLIYFSYDVKMKEKGDIPEGYSVSREKKERFSLILESASTNQTSMYLCASSLDPSGRARYEQYFGPGTRLTVT.

This chain uses TRBV27 with TRBJ2-2; the D gene is possibly TRBD2 (6 bases). CDR1 is MNHEY, CDR2 SMNVEV, per germline (reference sequence). The CDR3 is 15 residues long. Trimming cost V 0 bases and J 6 bases, with 11 bases left between them. The CDR3 protein is CASSLSTGVPGELFF. The CDR3 DNA reads TGTGCCAGCAGTTTATCCACGGGAGTTCCCGGGGAGCTGTTTTTT.

This clonotype was detected a few times. The gene calls are TRBV20-1 and TRBJ2-7, with D tentatively TRBD2 (6 bases). Trimming pared 0 bases from V and 3 bases from J, leaving 9 bases between. The CDR3 runs 13 residues. Germline V CDR1 and CDR2: DFQATT, SNEGSKA (reference sequence). CDR3 residues: CSARDAGFYEQYF. The DNA for the CDR3 is TGCAGTGCTAGAGATGCGGGATTCTACGAGCAGTACTTC.